This is a list of T cell receptor beta chains from one sample in a study of blood T cell repertoires in COVID-19. Profiling relied on immunoSEQ multiplex PCR, and the TCRdb table lists in-frame clones only, not all of them. Here the sample spans approximately 250,000 clones, approximately 90% being singletons. Material: peripheral blood. These receptors all come from a man younger than 30 with active or convalescent COVID-19. Both conserved end residues are part of each CDR3. The order of the fields is J gene, D gene, V gene, clone size, CDR3 DNA, CDR3 protein. D genes are given only for firm matches. The size of a clone is reported for some rows only, either as once, few or many, or as a class for expanded clones.

>TRBJ2-2|-|TRBV5-1|-
TGCGCCCTCTTACTCCACACCGGGGAGCTGTTTTTT
CALLLHTGELFF
>TRBJ1-1|-|TRBV7-9|-
TGTGCCAGCAGCGGGGCTAACGGGTTCACTGAAGCTTTCTTT
CASSGANGFTEAFF
>TRBJ1-2|TRBD1|TRBV11-3|-
TGTGCCAGCAGCTTATCCGGGACAGGGGTTGGCTACACCTTC
CASSLSGTGVGYTF
>TRBJ2-7|-|TRBV24-1|once
TGTGCCACCAGTGATGCCGGACAGAAACCTATTGCCGAGCAGTACTTC
CATSDAGQKPIAEQYF
>TRBJ2-5|-|TRBV30|many
TGTGCCTGGAGTGTACGACACTCCCAAGAGACCCAGTACTTC
CAWSVRHSQETQYF
>TRBJ2-3|-|TRBV27|-
TGTGCCAGCAGATTCAGGGGAACAGATACGCAGTATTTT
CASRFRGTDTQYF
>TRBJ1-2|TRBD1|TRBV28|-
TGTGCCAGCAGTCTTGGACAGGGCGATGGCTACACCTTC
CASSLGQGDGYTF
>TRBJ2-7|-|TRBV27|-
TGTGCCAGCAGCCCCTACAGTGAGACAGCCTTCTACGAGCAGTACTTC
CASSPYSETAFYEQYF
>TRBJ1-6|-|TRBV6-5|-
TGTGCCAGCAGTTACTCTCCGAATTCACCCCTCCACTTT
CASSYSPNSPLHF
>TRBJ2-3|-|TRBV10-1|few
TGCGCCAGCAGTGTCTCAGATTCTCGGGCAGATACGCAGTATTTT
CASSVSDSRADTQYF
>TRBJ1-6|-|TRBV5-4|few
TGTGCCAGCAGCTTCGGGCGCGTTCCGGGGAGCTCCTATAATTCACCCCTCCACTTT
CASSFGRVPGSSYNSPLHF
>TRBJ2-3|-|TRBV7-3|-
TGTGCCAGCAGCTTAAACGTGGGAGGCACAGATACGCAGTATTTT
CASSLNVGGTDTQYF
>TRBJ2-1|-|TRBV9|-
TGTGCCAGCAGCGTAGCCGGGACACCAAGTGGGAATGAGCAGTTCTTC
CASSVAGTPSGNEQFF
>TRBJ1-5|TRBD1|TRBV27|-
TGTGCCAGCAGTTTATTCTCTGACGGGACAAGGGGGCCATATAGCAATCAGCCCCAGCATTTT
CASSLFSDGTRGPYSNQPQHF
>TRBJ2-1|TRBD2|TRBV4-1|-
TGCGCCAGCAGCCACGCCACTAGCGGGGGAAGAAATGAGCAGTTCTTC
CASSHATSGGRNEQFF
>TRBJ1-2|-|TRBV7-9|-
TGTGCCAGCAGCGAGGGATATGGCTATGGCTACACCTTC
CASSEGYGYGYTF
>TRBJ2-5|TRBD1|TRBV15|-
TGTGCCACCAGCCCTGGACAGGGGGCTATGGAGACCCAGTACTTC
CATSPGQGAMETQYF
>TRBJ2-3|-|TRBV9|-
TGTGCCAGCAGCCTTTACGGAGGGAGCACAGATACGCAGTATTTT
CASSLYGGSTDTQYF
>TRBJ1-2|-|TRBV6-5|-
TGTGCCAGCAGTTACCGGGTGGATACCTATGGCTACACCTTC
CASSYRVDTYGYTF
>TRBJ1-2|TRBD1|TRBV28|-
TGTGCCAGCAGTTTGACAGGGGGCGTCTATGGCTACACCTTC
CASSLTGGVYGYTF
>TRBJ1-5|-|TRBV28|once
TGTGCCAGCAGTTTACTCGGGGGCAATCAGCCCCAGCATTTT
CASSLLGGNQPQHF
>TRBJ1-2|-|TRBV30|-
TGTGCCTGGAGTCCCCCAACCGGAGACTATGGCTACACCTTC
CAWSPPTGDYGYTF
>TRBJ2-1|TRBD2|TRBV20-1|once
TGCAGTGCTAGTCGGCGGGAGTACTACAATGAGCAGTTCTTC
CSASRREYYNEQFF
>TRBJ1-2|-|TRBV20-1|few
TGCAGTGCTAGATCCGTCCAGGGCTACACCTTC
CSARSVQGYTF
>TRBJ2-3|-|TRBV7-2|-
TGTGCCATCCAGGGGGGAGCTAGTCCCACTTTT
CAIQGGASPTF
>TRBJ2-2|-|TRBV5-1|-
TGCGCCAGCAGCTTGGACAGTCCGTGGGAGCTGTTTTTT
CASSLDSPWELFF
>TRBJ1-5|TRBD1|TRBV24-1|-
TGTGCCACCAGTGATAGTCGGGGCAGGGGGCCCAATCAGCCCCAGCATTTT
CATSDSRGRGPNQPQHF
>TRBJ2-1|TRBD2|TRBV10-3|-
TGTGCCATCGGCGGACTAGCGCCCAATGAGCAGTTCTTC
CAIGGLAPNEQFF
>TRBJ2-7|-|TRBV4-1|-
TGCGCCAGCAGCCAGGAGGGACGCGAGCAGTACTTC
CASSQEGREQYF
>TRBJ2-5|-|TRBV6-2/TRBV6-3|-
TGTGCCAGCAGTTACTTTTCGAGAGAGACCCAGTACTTC
CASSYFSRETQYF
>TRBJ2-5|-|TRBV28|-
TGTGCCAGCAGCCTAAATATCCGGGGGAGGGAGACCCAGTACTTC
CASSLNIRGRETQYF
>TRBJ1-3|-|TRBV18|once
TGTGCCAGCTCACCACTGGAGGGAAGCTCAGGTGGAAACACCATATATTTT
CASSPLEGSSGGNTIYF
>TRBJ1-2|-|TRBV21-1|few
TGTGCCAGCACCGAAAGGGGCGGAGATGGCTACACCTTC
CASTERGGDGYTF
>TRBJ2-2|TRBD1|TRBV27|-
TGTGCCAGCAGCGGGACAGGGGATGACACCGGGGAGCTGTTTTTT
CASSGTGDDTGELFF
>TRBJ1-1|-|TRBV7-9|-
TGTGCCAGCACCCGCGGTGGAAACACTGAAGCTTTCTTT
CASTRGGNTEAFF
>TRBJ2-7|TRBD2|TRBV7-6|-
TGTGCCAGCAGCGAACACGGGGGGAGCTCCTACGAGCAGTACTTC
CASSEHGGSSYEQYF
>TRBJ1-5|-|TRBV24-1|-
TGTGCCACCAGTGATTGGACTTCGGGAGTAGGGCAGCCCCAGCATTTT
CATSDWTSGVGQPQHF
>TRBJ1-2|-|TRBV6-6|once
TGTGCCAGCAGTTACTCGAGGGCGTCCAACTATGGCTACACCTTC
CASSYSRASNYGYTF
>TRBJ2-3|TRBD1|TRBV13|once
TGTGCCAGCAGCTTAAGGACAGGGACAGGGGATACGCAGTATTTT
CASSLRTGTGDTQYF
>TRBJ2-3|-|TRBV24-1|few
TGTGCCACCAGTCTTGGGGAGCGGAAAGATACGCAGTATTTT
CATSLGERKDTQYF
>TRBJ1-4|-|TRBV19|-
TGTGCCAGTAGTATGGGCAGGGTTAACGAAAAACTGTTTTTT
CASSMGRVNEKLFF
>TRBJ2-3|TRBD2|TRBV4-1|-
TGCGCCAGCAGCTCACCGGGGGGGCCGGCAGATACGCAGTATTTT
CASSSPGGPADTQYF
>TRBJ1-1|-|TRBV5-4|-
TGTGCCAGCAGCCTCCGGGCCCAGGGCACTGAAGCTTTCTTT
CASSLRAQGTEAFF
>TRBJ2-7|-|TRBV9|-
TGTGCCAGCAGCGTATCGGGGATTGAGAACTACGAGCAGTACTTC
CASSVSGIENYEQYF
>TRBJ2-7|TRBD2|TRBV7-8|-
TGTGCCAGCGGGCTTAAGCGCGGAGGACTAGCGGGTAACTACGAGCAGTACTTC
CASGLKRGGLAGNYEQYF
>TRBJ1-4|-|TRBV5-5|-
TGTGCCAGCAGCGCGACAGGTGCTAATGAAAAACTGTTTTTT
CASSATGANEKLFF
>TRBJ2-6|-|TRBV14|-
TGTGCCAGCAGCCAAGATACTTTTGCTGGGGCCAACGTCCTGACTTTC
CASSQDTFAGANVLTF
>TRBJ2-7|TRBD1|TRBV28|-
TGTGCCAGCAGTTTAGGCCCGGACAGGACCTACGAGCAGTACTTC
CASSLGPDRTYEQYF
>TRBJ1-4|-|TRBV5-1|-
TGCGCCAGCAGCTTGGGGCGGACTAATGAAAAACTGTTTTTT
CASSLGRTNEKLFF
>TRBJ1-1|TRBD1|TRBV18|once
TGTGCCAGCTCAGGGCAGGGGGACACTGAAGCTTTCTTT
CASSGQGDTEAFF
>TRBJ2-5|TRBD2|TRBV5-4|-
TGTGCCAGCAGCCCCCTAGCGGGGGTCACCCAGTACTTC
CASSPLAGVTQYF
>TRBJ2-7|TRBD2|TRBV7-2|-
TGTGCCAGCAGCTTATCAGGAGCGGGAAATTCCTACGAGCAGTACTTC
CASSLSGAGNSYEQYF
>TRBJ2-1|-|TRBV9|-
TGTGCCAGCAGCTTGAGCGGTGCTCCAAATGAGCAGTTCTTC
CASSLSGAPNEQFF
>TRBJ2-7|-|TRBV3-1/TRBV3-2|few
TGTGCCAGCAGCAATGGACAATCCTACGAGCAGTACTTC
CASSNGQSYEQYF
>TRBJ2-3|-|TRBV28|-
TGTGCCAGCAGCGGGAATGCAGATACGCAGTATTTT
CASSGNADTQYF